This entry is about one TCR beta chain. CDR3 size: 15 residues. From germline, CDR1 is SGHVS and CDR2 FQNEAQ. Trimming cost V 2 bases and J 1 base, with 9 bases left between them. Generated by immunoSEQ multiplex PCR, the TCRdb table keeps only in-frame clones and is missing some. The sample yields 60,000 to 95,000 clones, around 90% seen once. The sample belongs to a study of control samples from healthy donors and cancer patients. Sequenced material: PBMCs. This sequence was found in a woman between 45 and 65 years old with colorectal cancer. The rearrangement joins TRBV7-8 to TRBJ1-5; no clear D. Here the CDR3 DNA reads TGTGCCAGCAGCTTATCGTGGAGCAGCAATCAGCCCCAGCATTTT. It yields the protein CASSLSWSSNQPQHF.